This TCR beta chain derives from a study of lymphopenia after photon versus proton radiotherapy. Study findings and constraints: Post-nadir TCR diversity decline inversely tracked overall survival among those who died. Survival link was tested only in deceased patients; proton benefit remains a possibility. After lymphocyte nadir, photon-treated repertoires showed oligoclonal expansion, especially CD8+ Temra.

This table comes from immunoSEQ multiplex PCR, and its TCRdb copy is limited to in-frame clones, with some not included. The sample yields around 160,000 clones, roughly nine tenths seen once. Germline V gives CDR1 SGHNT, CDR2 YYREEE (reference sequence). The ends were cut back, 1 base at V and 3 bases at J, with 7 bases in the middle. The CDR3 has 13 residues. Turning to this clone: Its antigen is currently unknown.

The specimen was peripheral blood, collected from a patient treated with photon-based radiotherapy. The gene calls are TRBV5-4 and TRBJ2-5; D unresolved. This receptor was taken from a man aged 50-60 years with gastric cancer. CDR3 sequence: CASSLYSEETQYF. The CDR3 DNA follows: TGTGCCAGCAGCTTGTATTCAGAAGAGACCCAGTACTTC.